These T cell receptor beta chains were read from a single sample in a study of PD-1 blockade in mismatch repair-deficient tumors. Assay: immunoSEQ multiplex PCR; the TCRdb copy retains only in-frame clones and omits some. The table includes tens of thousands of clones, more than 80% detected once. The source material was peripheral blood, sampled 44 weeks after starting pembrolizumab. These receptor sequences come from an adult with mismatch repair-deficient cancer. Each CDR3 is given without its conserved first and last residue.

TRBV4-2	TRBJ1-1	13	ASSQSAQPGTEAF
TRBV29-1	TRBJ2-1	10	SVVMYYNEQF
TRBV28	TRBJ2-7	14	ASSPSPTGTSYEQY
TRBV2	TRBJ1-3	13	ASSGRRLSGNTIY
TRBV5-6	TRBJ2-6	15	ASNGGNTQSRANVLT
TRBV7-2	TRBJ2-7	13	ASSLLPGQPYEQY
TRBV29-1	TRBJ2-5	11	SVPEPAQETQY
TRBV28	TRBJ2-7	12	ASSRGGRSYEQY
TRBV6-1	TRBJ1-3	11	ASSISSGNTIY
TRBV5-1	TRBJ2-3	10	ASRLEGGRRD
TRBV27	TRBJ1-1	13	ASSLSRGVNTEAF
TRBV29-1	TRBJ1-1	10	SGGRLNTEAF
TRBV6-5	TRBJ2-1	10	ASSYGSHEQF
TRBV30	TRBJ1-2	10	AWSKTDYGYT
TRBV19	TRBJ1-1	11	ATRRTGNSEAF
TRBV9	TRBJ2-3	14	ASSVSSGTYTDTQY
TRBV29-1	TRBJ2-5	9	SGDVQETQY
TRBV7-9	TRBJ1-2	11	ASSLDWEGGYT
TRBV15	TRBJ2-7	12	ATSRDRGAYEQY
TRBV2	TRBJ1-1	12	ASISQGAWSEAF
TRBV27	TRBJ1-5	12	ASSPRTGIQPQH
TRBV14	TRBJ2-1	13	ASSLRGSVYNEQF
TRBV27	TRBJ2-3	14	ASSLTSGRFTDTQY
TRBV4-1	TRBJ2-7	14	ASSQPTSGSFSEQY
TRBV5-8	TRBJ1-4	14	ASSLWRGTANEKLF
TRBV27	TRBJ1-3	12	ASSTGNSGNTIY
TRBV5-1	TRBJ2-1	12	ASSPDLRNNEQF
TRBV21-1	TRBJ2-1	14	ASSKGGGLGAHEQF
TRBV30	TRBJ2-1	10	AWSVLWDEQF
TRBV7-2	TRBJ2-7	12	ASSSRYSSYEQY
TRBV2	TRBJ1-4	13	ASSGAGTAGEKLF
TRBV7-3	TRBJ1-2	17	ASSLRKVDNPIGDYGYT
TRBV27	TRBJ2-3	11	ASRRTGGDTQY
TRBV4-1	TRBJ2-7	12	ASSRLTSSYEQY
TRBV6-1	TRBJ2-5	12	ASGGVRLQETQY
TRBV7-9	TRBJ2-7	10	ASSLRRSEQY
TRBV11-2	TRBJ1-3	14	ASSLEVWETGNTIY
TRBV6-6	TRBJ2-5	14	ASSYQTSGSQETQY
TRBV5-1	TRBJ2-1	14	ASSPAAGEVAYEQF
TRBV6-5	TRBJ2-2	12	ASSPSGGTGELF
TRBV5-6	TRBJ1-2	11	ASSPDIYEVFT
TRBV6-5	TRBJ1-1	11	ASRLQENTEAF
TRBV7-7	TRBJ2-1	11	ASSLEGFGEQF
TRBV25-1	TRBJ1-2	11	ASSEFMGTGYT
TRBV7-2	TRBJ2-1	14	ASSSLYAGSYNEQF
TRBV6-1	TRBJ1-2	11	ASISYIRYGYT
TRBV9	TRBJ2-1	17	ASSVEGVGGKSSYNEQF
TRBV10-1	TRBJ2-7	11	ASSKDRGGEQY
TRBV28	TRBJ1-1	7	ASGVPAF
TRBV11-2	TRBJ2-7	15	ASSLDLGTSGTYEQY
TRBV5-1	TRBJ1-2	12	ASSLSNRPYGYT
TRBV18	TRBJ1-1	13	ASSPSMGVNTEAF